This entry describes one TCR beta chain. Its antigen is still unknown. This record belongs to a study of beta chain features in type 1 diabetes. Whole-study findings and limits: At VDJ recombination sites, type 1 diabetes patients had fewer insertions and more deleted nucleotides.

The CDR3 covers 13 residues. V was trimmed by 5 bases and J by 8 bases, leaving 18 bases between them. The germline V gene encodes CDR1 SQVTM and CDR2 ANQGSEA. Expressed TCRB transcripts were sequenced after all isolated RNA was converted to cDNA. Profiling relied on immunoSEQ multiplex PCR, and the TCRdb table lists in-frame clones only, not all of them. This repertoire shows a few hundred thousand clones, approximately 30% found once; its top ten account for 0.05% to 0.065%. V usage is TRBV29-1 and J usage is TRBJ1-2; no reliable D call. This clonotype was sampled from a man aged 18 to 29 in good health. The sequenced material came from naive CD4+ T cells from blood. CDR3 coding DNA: TGCAGCGTTTCTCTCCAGGAGGCCGGAGGCTACACCTTC. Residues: CSVSLQEAGGYTF.